This T cell receptor beta chain was recorded in a study of T-cell reconstitution after alpha-beta-depleted transplantation in children. Overall study results and limits: TCRbeta diversity was high at day 60 in some patients (a result of surviving recipient T cells and thymic progenitors). Reports say that about two months after transplant, the alpha-beta T cells came out of several hundred graft clones that had expanded.

A note on this clonotype: The antigen remains unidentified. Its ends do not fully match the called genes, so a read error is possible.

Germline V lookup: CDR1 SGHRS, CDR2 YFSETQ. The CDR3 is made up of 14 amino acids. For TCRbeta, the library was prepared with unique molecular identifiers. TCRdb re-called the PCR reads through MiXCR, storing one row per CDR3 protein. The repertoire holds a few hundred thousand distinct CDR3 sequences, roughly a quarter seen once, with around a third in the top ten. The source was PBMCs, collected before TCRalphabeta/CD19-depleted stem cell transplant. This receptor was identified in a boy under two years old with Wiskott-Aldrich syndrome, due to receive a stem cell transplant. The V and J genes are TRBV5-1 and TRBJ2-7; 8 bases agree with TRBD2. This CDR3 reads CASSLDPTSGSMEF. In DNA, the CDR3 is TGCGCCAGCAGCCTAGACCCAACTAGCGGATCAATGGAGTTC. The full variable domain, with the rest looked up from reference TRBV5-1 and TRBJ2-7, is KAGVTQTPRYLIKTRGQQVTLSCSPISGHRSVSWYQQTPGQGLQFLFEYFSETQRNKGNFPGRFSGRQFSNSRSEMNVSTLELGDSALYLCASSLDPTSGSMEFGPGTRLTVT.